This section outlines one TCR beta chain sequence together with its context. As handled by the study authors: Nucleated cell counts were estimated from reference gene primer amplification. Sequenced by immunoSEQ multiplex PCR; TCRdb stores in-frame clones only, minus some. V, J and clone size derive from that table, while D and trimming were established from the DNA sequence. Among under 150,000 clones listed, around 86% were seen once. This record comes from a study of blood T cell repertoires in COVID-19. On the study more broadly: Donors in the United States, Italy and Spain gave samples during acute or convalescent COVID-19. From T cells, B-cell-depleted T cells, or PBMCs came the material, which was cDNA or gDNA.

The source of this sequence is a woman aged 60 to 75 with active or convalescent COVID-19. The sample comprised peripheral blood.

The CDR3 DNA follows: TGTGCCAGCAGCGCTCAACCGGGACAGGGACTCAATGAGCAGTTCTTC. Translation gives CASSAQPGQGLNEQFF. This rearrangement joins TRBV3-1 (or the pseudogene TRBV3-2) to TRBJ2-1, with 9 nucleotides matching TRBD1. With V trimmed by 5 bases and J by 6 bases, 11 bases remained unmatched. Germline V CDR1 and CDR2: LGHDT, YNNKEL (reference sequence). The CDR3 extends over 16 amino acids.